This T cell receptor beta chain was observed in a study of somatic mutations in cytotoxic T cells in rheumatoid arthritis. Sequencing was performed with immunoSEQ multiplex PCR; in TCRdb, only in-frame clones are kept and a portion is missing. This table has about 7,400 clones, around 90% appearing once. With 4 bases clipped from V and 5 bases from J, the junction kept 11 bases outside the gene matches. Germline V gives CDR1 SNHLY, CDR2 FYNNEI. The CDR3 length is 16 residues. This clone was counted a single time. The V and J genes are TRBV2 and TRBJ2-5; 9 nucleotides line up with TRBD1. The sequenced sample was CD8+ T cells sorted from blood. The source is a man between 35 and 55 years old with rheumatoid arthritis. The CDR3 DNA is TGTGCCAGCAGTGGGGACCTGGACAGGGGATTCGAGACCCAGTACTTC. Translation gives CASSGDLDRGFETQYF.